These 28 T cell receptor beta chains share one sample of origin, sequenced in a study of blood T cell repertoires in COVID-19. This table comes from immunoSEQ multiplex PCR, and its TCRdb copy is limited to in-frame clones, with some not included. Of more than 70,000 clones in the sample, about 86% were seen once. What was sequenced was peripheral blood. These receptors originate from a man aged 55-75 years with acute or convalescent COVID-19.

The chain couples TRBV29-1 to TRBJ2-5; maybe TRBD1 (7 bases). This CDR3 comprises 15 residues. CDR1 is SQVTM, CDR2 ANQGSEA, per germline. Trimming removed 1 base from V and 5 bases from J, with 17 bases in between. CDR3 in amino acids: CSVEGPRSGGETQYF. CDR3 coding DNA: TGCAGCGTTGAAGGCCCCAGGTCAGGGGGGGAGACCCAGTACTTC.

CDR3 sequence (DNA): TGTGCCAGCAGCCAAGTAGGGACTATTGCCGGGGAGCTGTTTTTT. As protein: CASSQVGTIAGELFF. V and J are TRBV14 and TRBJ2-2; TRBD2 matches at 7 bases. CDR1 SGHDN and CDR2 FVKESK come from the germline V gene. This CDR3 comprises 15 residues. J lost 6 bases, V lost 1 base, and 5 bases had no gene match. Variable domain in full (rest from reference TRBV14 and TRBJ2-2): EAGVTQFPSHSVIEKGQTVTLRCDPISGHDNLYWYRRVMGKEIKFLLHFVKESKQDESGMPNNRFLAERTGGTYSTLKVQPAELEDSGVYFCASSQVGTIAGELFFGEGSRLTVL.

This clone was seen only a few times. V is TRBV30 and J is TRBJ2-7, with D tentatively TRBD2 (7 bases). Germline V gene lookup returns CDR1 GTSNPN and CDR2 SVGIG (reference sequence). This CDR3 has 14 residues. Trimming shortened V by 5 bases and J by 4 bases, and 18 bases separated the two germline ends. In DNA, the CDR3 is TGTGCCTGGGCGACGGACGGGGGGCGTTACGAGCAGTACTTC. It codes for CAWATDGGRYEQYF. Supplemented by reference TRBV30 and TRBJ2-7, the full variable domain reads SQTIHQWPATLVQPVGSPLSLECTVEGTSNPNLYWYRQAAGRGLQLLFYSVGIGQISSEVPQNLSASRPQDRQFILSSKKLLLSDSGFYLCAWATDGGRYEQYFGPGTRLTVT.

This chain connects TRBV6-5 to TRBJ2-7, with D hard to call. From germline, CDR1 is MNHEY and CDR2 SVGAGI. The CDR3 sequence is 11 residues long. The V end was cut by 6 bases, the J end by 9 bases, with 12 bases between. CDR3 protein: CASRSTIGQYF. In DNA form, the CDR3 reads TGTGCCAGCAGGTCTACGATCGGGCAGTACTTC.

The chain employs TRBV27 and TRBJ1-2; a weak D match, TRBD1 (5 bases). Germline assignment: CDR1 MNHEY and CDR2 SMNVEV (reference sequence). The CDR3 is 14 amino acids. V was clipped by 5 bases and J by 6 bases, with 16 bases between them. The CDR3 DNA reads as TGTGCCAGCAGTCCTACGACAGCAGTAAATGGCTACACCTTC. Residues: CASSPTTAVNGYTF.

The genes are TRBV30 and TRBJ1-4; D ambiguous. Trimming shortened V by 0 bases and J by 3 bases, and 11 bases separated the two germline ends. The CDR3 covers 15 residues. Germline CDR1 and CDR2: GTSNPN and SVGIG (reference sequence). DNA of the CDR3: TGTGCCTGGAGTGTTAAGACAACAGCTAATGAAAAACTGTTTTTT. Protein product: CAWSVKTTANEKLFF.

The DNA for the CDR3 is TGTGCCAGCAGCCAGCCACAGGGGACGGGTGGCTACACCTTC. Amino acids: CASSQPQGTGGYTF. The rearrangement uses TRBV4-2 and TRBJ1-2; 7 positions agree with TRBD1. The trim removed 3 bases at V and 7 bases at J, leaving 8 bases unmatched. CDR1 and CDR2 from the germline V gene are LGHNA and YNFKEQ. This CDR3 contains 14 residues.

Here the CDR3 reads CASGRGLYGYTF. The CDR3 DNA reads as TGTGCCAGCGGTAGGGGGCTCTATGGCTACACCTTC. The V call is TRBV12-3 or TRBV12-4, the J call TRBJ1-2; 7 bases agree with TRBD1. The CDR3 loop spans 12 amino acids. V shed 8 bases, J shed 4 bases, and the junction held 4 bases outside the gene matches.

V and J are TRBV19 and TRBJ1-1; D unclear. The germline V gene encodes CDR1 LNHDA and CDR2 SQIVND (reference sequence). The V end lost 3 bases, the J end lost 7 bases, and 15 bases lay between the germline ends. There are 14 residues in the CDR3. For the CDR3, the DNA is TGTGCCAGTAGTATCCTGCTACTAACAAATGAAGCTTTCTTT. It specifies CASSILLLTNEAFF. Supplemented by reference TRBV19 and TRBJ1-1, the full variable domain reads DGGITQSPKYLFRKEGQNVTLSCEQNLNHDAMYWYRQDPGQGLRLIYYSQIVNDFQKGDIAEGYSVSREKKESFPLTVTSAQKNPTAFYLCASSILLLTNEAFFGQGTRLTVV.

The V call is TRBV7-2, the J call TRBJ2-3, with TRBD2 as a possible D gene (6 bases). CDR3 length: 16 residues. Trimming left V 2 bases short and J 0 bases short, with 12 bases between. Per the germline V gene, CDR1 is SGHTA and CDR2 is FQGNSA. The CDR3 sequence is CASSLTGVISTDTQYF. CDR3 DNA sequence: TGTGCCAGCAGCTTAACGGGGGTAATCAGCACAGATACGCAGTATTTT.

This clone occurred a few times. The chain has TRBV30 and TRBJ2-7, with D possibly matching TRBD2 (6 bases). The CDR3 is 14 amino acids. V shed 3 bases and J shed 1 base, with 13 bases lying between them. Germline lookup yields CDR1 GTSNPN and CDR2 SVGIG (reference sequence). CDR3 coding DNA: TGTGCCTGGAGCGCGGGGCTCGCGTCCTACGAGCAGTACTTC. Translating it yields CAWSAGLASYEQYF.

The rearrangement links TRBV7-8 to TRBJ2-5, with 9 bases that match TRBD2. The CDR3 has 17 amino acids. Germline assignment: CDR1 SGHVS and CDR2 FQNEAQ. Trimming cost V 3 bases and J 6 bases; bases outside gene matches: 14. CDR3 sequence (DNA): TGTGCCAGCAGCTTGCCCCGCCGACTAGCGGCCATGCAGACCCAGTACTTC. Its protein product is CASSLPRRLAAMQTQYF.

This chain connects TRBV5-1 to TRBJ2-7, with TRBD2 matching 15 bases. The CDR3 length is 19 residues. CDR1 SGHRS and CDR2 YFSETQ come from the germline V gene. V trimming: 5 bases; J trimming: 3 bases; junction bases outside the gene matches: 15. CDR3 in DNA: TGCGCCAGCAGACAACGATCCGGACTAGCGGGAGGGCGGTTCTACGAGCAGTACTTC. Its protein product is CASRQRSGLAGGRFYEQYF.

The chain is built from TRBV30 and TRBJ1-1, with D hard to call. The CDR3 is 11 amino acids. CDR1 and CDR2 from the germline V gene are GTSNPN and SVGIG (reference sequence). Between the trimmed V and J ends, which lost 4 bases and 8 bases, there was a span of 11 bases. CDR3 DNA: TGTGCCTGGATGGGAGGTAGAGAAGCTTTCTTT. It codes for CAWMGGREAFF.

The chain couples TRBV4-3 to TRBJ2-3, with 12 bases aligning to TRBD2. V gave up 0 bases and J gave up 6 bases; unmatched junction bases: 7. CDR1 and CDR2 from the germline V gene are LGHNA and YSLEER. CDR3 length: 17 amino acids. CDR3 DNA: TGCGCCAGCAGCCAAGAGGCTAGCGGGGGGGCGTCGGATACGCAGTATTTT. Protein: CASSQEASGGASDTQYF.

This CDR3 is CAIMAGVNSYEQYF. Here the CDR3 DNA reads TGTGCCATCATGGCAGGGGTTAACTCCTACGAGCAGTACTTC. The chain is built from TRBV10-3 and TRBJ2-7; D is perhaps TRBD1 (6 bases). CDR3 size: 14 residues. The V gene's germline CDR1 is ENHRY and CDR2 SYGVKD. Trimming removed 7 bases from V and 0 bases from J, with 13 bases in between.

The rearrangement links TRBV15 to TRBJ1-2; 9 nucleotides line up with TRBD1. The germline gives CDR1 LNHNV, CDR2 YYDKDF (reference sequence). The CDR3 length is 16 residues. V was pared by 5 bases and J by 8 bases, with 15 bases of the junction left unmatched. This chain's CDR3 is CATSAPTGGSSSGYTF. The CDR3 coding sequence is TGTGCCACCAGCGCTCCGACAGGGGGAAGTTCAAGCGGCTACACCTTC.

CDR3 coding DNA: TGTGCCAGCAGCTTGGACAGGGTTAGGTACGAGCAGTACTTC. Translated: CASSLDRVRYEQYF. The chain has TRBV7-2 and TRBJ2-7; 8 bases are shared with TRBD1. Germline lookup yields CDR1 SGHTA and CDR2 FQGNSA. Trimming removed 3 bases from V and 4 bases from J; junction bases left unmatched: 5. The CDR3 is 14 amino acids.

This rearrangement joins TRBV6-5 to TRBJ1-5, with D unresolved. This CDR3 has 14 amino acids. The germline CDR1 and CDR2 sequences are MNHEY and SVGAGI. Trimming cost V 6 bases and J 2 bases, with 11 bases left between them. Here the CDR3 DNA reads TGTGCCAGCAGCGAGGGTTCTGGCAATCAGCCCCAGCATTTT. Amino acid sequence: CASSEGSGNQPQHF.

The chain carries TRBV5-4 and TRBJ1-3; D may be TRBD1 (5 bases). Germline assignment: CDR1 SGHNT and CDR2 YYREEE (reference sequence). V gave up 0 bases and J gave up 2 bases, with 9 bases separating them. The CDR3 extends over 15 amino acids. Written as DNA, the CDR3 is TGTGCCAGCAGCTTGGACCTAGGGGCTGGAAACACCATATATTTT. It encodes CASSLDLGAGNTIYF.

V gene TRBV10-3 combines with J gene TRBJ2-3; 11 bases match TRBD2. Germline V gives CDR1 ENHRY, CDR2 SYGVKD. This CDR3 spans 15 amino acids. Trimming took 5 bases from V and 11 from J; bases not matched to a gene: 12. Written as DNA, the CDR3 is TGTGCCATCAGTCCGACTAGCGGGAAATTCGGGGAGCAGTATTTT. It encodes CAISPTSGKFGEQYF.

The V gene is TRBV9, the J gene TRBJ1-4; D call uncertain. The CDR3 sequence is 14 residues long. The V end was cut by 4 bases, the J end by 0 bases, with 7 bases between. CDR1 and CDR2 from the germline V gene are SGDLS and YYNGEE. CDR3 bases: TGTGCCAGCAGCCCAGTTGCAACTAATGAAAAACTGTTTTTT. Protein: CASSPVATNEKLFF.

The chain links TRBV6-1 to TRBJ1-2; 8 bases match TRBD1. CDR1 is MNHNS, CDR2 SASEGT, per germline. V was pared by 3 bases and J by 1 base, with 10 bases of the junction left unmatched. This CDR3 is built from 17 residues. The CDR3 region has the DNA TGTGCCAGCAGTGAGGCCATAGGACAGGGAGTTAACTATGGCTACACCTTC. Translated: CASSEAIGQGVNYGYTF.

The J gene is TRBJ2-2, the V gene TRBV29-1; 8 bases line up with TRBD1. The trim removed 6 bases at V and 0 bases at J, leaving 3 bases unmatched. Germline-derived CDR1 and CDR2 are SQVTM and ANQGSEA. This CDR3 is built from 14 residues. CDR3 in DNA: TGCAGCGTGGGACAGGTAGCGAACACCGGGGAGCTGTTTTTT. It specifies CSVGQVANTGELFF.

This chain joins TRBV7-9 and TRBJ2-7; no clear D gene. CDR3 length: 12 amino acids. Looked up from germline, CDR1 is SEHNR and CDR2 is FQNEAQ (reference sequence). V was shortened by 4 bases and J by 7 bases, with 11 bases between the two germline ends. This chain's CDR3 is CASSSVSNEQYF. Here the CDR3 DNA reads TGTGCCAGCAGCTCCGTATCTAATGAGCAGTACTTC.

The genes are TRBV5-6 and TRBJ1-3; D unclear. The CDR3 contains 12 residues. The ends were cut back, 0 bases at V and 7 bases at J, with 5 bases in the middle. Germline V gene data show CDR1 as SGHDT and CDR2 as YYEEEE. CDR3 protein: CASSLAGNTIYF. CDR3 coding DNA: TGTGCCAGCAGCTTGGCCGGGAACACCATATATTTT.

The gene calls are TRBV7-7 and TRBJ1-1, with 10 bases that match TRBD1. J was trimmed by 2 bases and V by 5 bases; bases with no gene match: 8. Looked up from germline, CDR1 is SSHAT and CDR2 is FNYEAQ (reference sequence). The CDR3 is 16 amino acids. In DNA form, the CDR3 reads TGTGCCAGCAGCGCCCGGGACAGGGGCAAAAACACTGAAGCTTTCTTT. Protein: CASSARDRGKNTEAFF.

The CDR3 sequence is CASSYTGGFNSPLHF. The DNA of the CDR3 is TGTGCCAGCAGTTATACAGGGGGTTTTAATTCACCCCTCCACTTT. This rearrangement joins TRBV6-5 to TRBJ1-6; 8 positions agree with TRBD1. Trimming at V came to 3 bases and at J to 6 bases, leaving 4 bases not matched to a gene. Per the germline V gene, CDR1 is MNHEY and CDR2 is SVGAGI. This CDR3 comprises 15 residues.